This TCR beta chain was recorded in a study of cytomegalovirus exposure and HLA in healthy donors. The CDR3 length is 16 residues. Germline V gene lookup returns CDR1 SGHRS and CDR2 YFSETQ. Points on this clone: The antigen remains unidentified. Relative to the germline gene, one junction end is altered; a read error may explain this.

It was with 60 Vbeta and 13 Jbeta primers that the PCR ran. The protocol was immunoSEQ multiplex PCR, while the TCRdb copy is restricted to in-frame clones and leaves out a portion. The table shows roughly 170,000 clones, with 76% occurring only once. Findings and limits, study-wide: Common viral pathogens were later found to be apparently linked to several of the most significant clusters. A prior analysis recorded that most TCR beta V segments were productive about 87% or about 30% of the time.

The sample consisted of PBMCs. The receptor was isolated from a female donor in good health and CMV-seronegative. This rearrangement joins TRBV5-1 to TRBJ2-4; 9 bases map to TRBD1. CDR3 loop: CASSSTGTGIGNSQYF. For the CDR3, the DNA is TGCGCCAGCAGCTCGACCGGGACAGGGATAGGAAACAGTCAGTACTTC.